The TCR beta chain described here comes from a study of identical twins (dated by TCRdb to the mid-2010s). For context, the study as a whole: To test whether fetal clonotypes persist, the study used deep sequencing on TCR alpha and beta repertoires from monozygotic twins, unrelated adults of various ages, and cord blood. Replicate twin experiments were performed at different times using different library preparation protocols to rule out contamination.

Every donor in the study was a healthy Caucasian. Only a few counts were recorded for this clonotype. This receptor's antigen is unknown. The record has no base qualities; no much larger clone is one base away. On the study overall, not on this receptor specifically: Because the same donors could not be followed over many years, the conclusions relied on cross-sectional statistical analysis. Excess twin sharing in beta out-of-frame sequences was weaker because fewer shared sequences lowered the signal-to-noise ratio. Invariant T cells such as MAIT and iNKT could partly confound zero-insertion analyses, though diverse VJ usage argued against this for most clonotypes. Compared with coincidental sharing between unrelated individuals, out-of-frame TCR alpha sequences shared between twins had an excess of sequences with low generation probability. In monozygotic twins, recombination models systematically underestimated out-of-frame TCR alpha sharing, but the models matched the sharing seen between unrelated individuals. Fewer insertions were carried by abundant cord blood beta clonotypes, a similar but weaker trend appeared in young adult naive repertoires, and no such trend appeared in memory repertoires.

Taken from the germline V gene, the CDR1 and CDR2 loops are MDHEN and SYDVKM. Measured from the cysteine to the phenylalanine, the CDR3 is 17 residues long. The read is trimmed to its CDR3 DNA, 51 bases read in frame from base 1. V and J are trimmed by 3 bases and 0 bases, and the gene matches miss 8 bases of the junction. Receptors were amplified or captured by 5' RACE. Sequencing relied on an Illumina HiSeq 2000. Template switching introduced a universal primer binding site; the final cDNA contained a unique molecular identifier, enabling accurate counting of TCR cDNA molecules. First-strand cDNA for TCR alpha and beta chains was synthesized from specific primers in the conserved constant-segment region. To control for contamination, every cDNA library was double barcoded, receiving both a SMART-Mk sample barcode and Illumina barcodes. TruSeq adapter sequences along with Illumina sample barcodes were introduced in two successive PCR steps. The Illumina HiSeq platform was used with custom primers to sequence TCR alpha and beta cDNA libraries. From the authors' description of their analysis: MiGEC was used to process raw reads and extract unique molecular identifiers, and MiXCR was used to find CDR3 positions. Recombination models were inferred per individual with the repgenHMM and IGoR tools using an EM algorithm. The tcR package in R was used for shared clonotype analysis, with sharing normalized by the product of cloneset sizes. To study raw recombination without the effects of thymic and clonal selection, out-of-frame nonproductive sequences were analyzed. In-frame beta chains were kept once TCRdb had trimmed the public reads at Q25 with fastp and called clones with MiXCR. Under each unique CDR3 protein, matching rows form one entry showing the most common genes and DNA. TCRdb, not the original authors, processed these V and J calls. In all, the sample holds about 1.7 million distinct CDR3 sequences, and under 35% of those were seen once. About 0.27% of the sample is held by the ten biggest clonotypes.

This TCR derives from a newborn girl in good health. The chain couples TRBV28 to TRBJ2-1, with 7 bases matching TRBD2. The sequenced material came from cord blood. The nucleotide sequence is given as TGTGCCAGCAGTTTTGAGGGGTGGACTAGCTCCTACAATGAGCAGTTCTTC. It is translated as CASSFEGWTSSYNEQFF.